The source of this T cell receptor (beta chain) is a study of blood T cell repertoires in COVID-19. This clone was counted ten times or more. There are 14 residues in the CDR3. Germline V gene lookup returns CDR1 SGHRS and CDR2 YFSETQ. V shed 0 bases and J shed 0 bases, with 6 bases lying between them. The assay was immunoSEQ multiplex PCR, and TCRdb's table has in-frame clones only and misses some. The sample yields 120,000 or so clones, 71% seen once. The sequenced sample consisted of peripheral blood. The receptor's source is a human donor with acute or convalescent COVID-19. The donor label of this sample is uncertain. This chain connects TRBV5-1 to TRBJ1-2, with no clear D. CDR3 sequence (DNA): TGCGCCAGCAGCTTGGCCCAGTCTAACTATGGCTACACCTTC. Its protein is CASSLAQSNYGYTF.